A selection of T cell receptor beta chains follows, all from one sample in a study of blood T cell repertoires in COVID-19. Only in-frame clones appear in the TCRdb table, and some are missing; sequencing was by immunoSEQ multiplex PCR. The table lists fewer than 450,000 clones, roughly 87% of them singletons. Material for sequencing was PBMCs or T cells enriched from blood (not recorded which). Receptors were obtained from a man younger than 35 who had recovered from COVID-19. Both conserved end residues are part of each CDR3. A D gene is named only where the DNA matches it firmly. The size field is filled for only some rows; it gives once, few, many or a size class.

j_gene,v_gene,d_gene,abundance,CDR3aa,CDR3nt
TRBJ1-5,TRBV19,NA,NA,CASNPHRGISNQPQHF,TGTGCCAGTAATCCTCATAGAGGGATTAGCAATCAGCCCCAGCATTTT
TRBJ2-2,TRBV5-1,TRBD2,NA,CASSNLDPQREGRYTGELFF,TGCGCCAGCAGCAATCTAGACCCTCAGCGGGAGGGCCGATACACCGGGGAGCTGTTTTTT
TRBJ1-5,TRBV1,NA,NA,CTSSYGQGNQPQHF,TGCACCAGCAGCTACGGACAGGGCAATCAGCCCCAGCATTTT
TRBJ1-2,TRBV29-1,NA,NA,CSVDGARYGYTF,TGCAGCGTTGATGGGGCTCGCTATGGCTACACCTTC
TRBJ1-4,TRBV3-1/TRBV3-2,NA,NA,CASSQVSNEKLFF,TGTGCCAGCAGCCAAGTATCCAATGAAAAACTGTTTTTT
TRBJ2-5,TRBV12-5,TRBD2,NA,CASGLGAGGHQETQYF,TGTGCTAGTGGTTTGGGAGCGGGAGGGCACCAAGAGACCCAGTACTTC
TRBJ2-2,TRBV10-3,NA,NA,CAIQGKEGANTGELFF,TGTGCCATTCAGGGTAAGGAGGGAGCGAACACCGGGGAGCTGTTTTTT
TRBJ2-3,TRBV21-1,NA,NA,CASSKEQGAKTDTQYF,TGTGCCAGCAGCAAGGAACAGGGGGCGAAAACGGATACGCAGTATTTT
TRBJ1-3,TRBV4-1,NA,NA,CASSPGSGSGNTIYF,TGCGCCAGCAGCCCGGGATCCGGCTCTGGAAACACCATATATTTT
TRBJ1-1,TRBV5-8,TRBD1,few,CASSSNRDRVATTEAFF,TGTGCCAGCAGCTCGAACCGGGACAGGGTCGCCACCACTGAAGCTTTCTTT
TRBJ1-6,TRBV19,NA,NA,CASSIDVLRDSPLHF,TGTGCCAGTAGTATAGATGTCCTAAGAGATTCACCCCTCCACTTT
TRBJ1-1,TRBV30,NA,NA,CAAGTREAFF,TGTGCCGCCGGGACTCGTGAAGCTTTCTTT
TRBJ1-4,TRBV5-6,NA,NA,CASSPGFATNEKLFF,TGTGCCAGCAGTCCGGGATTTGCAACTAATGAAAAACTGTTTTTT
TRBJ2-1,TRBV7-2,NA,NA,CASIEGGSYNEQFF,TGTGCCAGCATCGAGGGAGGCTCCTACAATGAGCAGTTCTTC
TRBJ1-2,TRBV2,NA,NA,CASSLTGNYGYTF,TGTGCCAGCAGTTTGACAGGCAACTATGGCTACACCTTC
TRBJ2-7,TRBV30,TRBD2,NA,CAWGLAYEQYF,TGTGCCTGGGGACTAGCCTACGAGCAGTACTTC
TRBJ2-1,TRBV3-1/TRBV3-2,TRBD2,NA,CASSQDSGLAGYNEQFF,TGTGCCAGCAGCCAAGATAGCGGGCTAGCGGGCTACAATGAGCAGTTCTTC
TRBJ2-3,TRBV9,NA,NA,CASSAGGSDTQYF,TGTGCCAGCAGCGCCGGGGGTTCAGATACGCAGTATTTT
TRBJ2-1,TRBV4-1,NA,NA,CASSQVEDRDYNEQFF,TGCGCCAGCAGCCAAGTCGAGGACAGAGACTACAATGAGCAGTTCTTC
TRBJ1-1,TRBV7-8,NA,NA,CASRHTENTEAFF,TGTGCCAGCAGACACACAGAGAACACTGAAGCTTTCTTT
TRBJ2-7,TRBV20-1,NA,few,CSASQGQGREQYF,TGCAGTGCTAGTCAGGGGCAGGGACGCGAGCAGTACTTC
TRBJ2-3,TRBV9,NA,NA,CASSVGGGDTQYF,TGTGCCAGCAGCGTAGGGGGAGGTGATACGCAGTATTTT
TRBJ2-1,TRBV5-5,TRBD2,NA,CASSLGGGADNEQFF,TGTGCCAGCAGCTTGGGCGGGGGGGCCGACAATGAGCAGTTCTTC
TRBJ2-7,TRBV7-2,TRBD1,NA,CASSIGTGTFF,TGTGCCAGCAGCATCGGGACAGGTACCTTTTTC
TRBJ1-2,TRBV3-1/TRBV3-2,NA,few,CASSPLGAVNGYTF,TGTGCCAGCAGCCCGCTTGGGGCAGTCAATGGCTACACCTTC
TRBJ1-3,TRBV5-4,TRBD1,NA,CASSLSSGGTGNTIYF,TGTGCCAGCAGCTTGTCTTCAGGGGGGACTGGAAACACCATATATTTT
TRBJ1-6,TRBV5-1,TRBD1,NA,CASSKKTGVVYNSPLHF,TGCGCCAGCAGCAAGAAAACAGGGGTTGTCTATAATTCACCCCTCCACTTT
TRBJ2-1,TRBV3-1/TRBV3-2,NA,NA,CASSRLHGVNSYNEQFF,TGTGCCAGCAGCCGACTTCACGGGGTTAACTCCTACAATGAGCAGTTCTTC
TRBJ1-2,TRBV19,NA,NA,CASSIQGQYYGYTF,TGTGCCAGTAGTATACAAGGACAGTACTATGGCTACACCTTC
TRBJ2-3,TRBV25-1,NA,NA,CARKTGRGLGYTQYF,TGTGCCCGAAAAACGGGGCGGGGTTTGGGGTATACGCAGTATTTT
TRBJ1-1,TRBV19,TRBD1,NA,CASSRPYGQGVTEAFF,TGTGCCAGTAGCCGCCCCTACGGACAGGGGGTTACTGAAGCTTTCTTT
TRBJ2-5,TRBV5-5,TRBD2,NA,CASSLVLAGAQETQYF,TGTGCCAGCAGCTTGGTTCTAGCGGGTGCTCAAGAGACCCAGTACTTC
TRBJ2-3,TRBV29-1,TRBD2,few,CSVVLADTDTQYF,TGCAGCGTTGTACTAGCGGATACAGATACGCAGTATTTT
TRBJ1-1,TRBV5-1,TRBD1,NA,CASSSRKTTGVKNTEAFF,TGCGCCAGCAGCTCACGCAAAACTACAGGGGTGAAAAACACTGAAGCTTTCTTT
TRBJ2-6,TRBV28,NA,NA,CASRTTSGANVLTF,TGTGCCAGCAGAACAACCTCTGGGGCCAACGTCCTGACTTTC
TRBJ1-3,TRBV9,NA,NA,CASSGGQGLNSGNTIYF,TGTGCCAGCAGCGGGGGACAAGGACTTAACTCTGGAAACACCATATATTTT
TRBJ1-2,TRBV11-2,TRBD1,NA,CASSPGQNYGYTF,TGTGCCAGCAGCCCGGGACAGAACTATGGCTACACCTTC
TRBJ2-7,TRBV2,NA,once,CASVSGNPGNYEQYF,TGTGCCAGCGTGTCAGGAAACCCAGGGAACTACGAGCAGTACTTC
TRBJ1-2,TRBV28,NA,once,CASCFTRANYGYTF,TGTGCCAGCTGCTTTACGCGCGCTAACTATGGCTACACCTTC
TRBJ2-5,TRBV20-1,NA,NA,CSASSPVRKETQYF,TGCAGTGCTAGTTCCCCCGTGCGGAAAGAGACCCAGTACTTC
TRBJ2-5,TRBV15,TRBD1,NA,CATSWGQMETQYF,TGTGCCACCAGCTGGGGACAGATGGAGACCCAGTACTTC
TRBJ1-6,TRBV7-2,NA,NA,CASSQGQYNSPLHF,TGTGCCAGCAGCCAAGGACAGTATAATTCACCCCTCCACTTT
TRBJ1-2,TRBV28,NA,NA,CASSLYAGDSYGYTF,TGTGCCAGCAGTTTATACGCCGGGGATAGCTATGGCTACACCTTC
TRBJ1-4,TRBV18,TRBD1,NA,CASSPQRTGTENEKLFF,TGTGCCAGCTCACCCCAACGAACCGGGACAGAGAATGAAAAACTGTTTTTT
TRBJ2-2,TRBV19,NA,NA,CASSIISSGELFF,TGTGCCAGTAGTATAATTTCCTCCGGGGAGCTGTTTTTT
TRBJ2-1,TRBV27,TRBD2,NA,CASSHSRPSSGRFYEQFF,TGTGCCAGCAGTCATAGCCGGCCGAGTAGCGGGAGGTTCTATGAGCAGTTCTTC
TRBJ2-1,TRBV11-2,TRBD2,NA,CASSQDGTSGRGTYNEQFF,TGTGCCAGCAGCCAAGATGGGACTAGCGGGAGAGGGACCTACAATGAGCAGTTCTTC
TRBJ2-5,TRBV7-3,NA,NA,CASSLTGQGGETQYF,TGTGCCAGCAGCTTAACGGGTCAGGGTGGGGAGACCCAGTACTTC
TRBJ2-7,TRBV11-2,TRBD2,NA,CASSLGRLAGEVYEQYF,TGTGCCAGCAGCTTAGGCCGACTAGCGGGAGAGGTCTACGAGCAGTACTTC